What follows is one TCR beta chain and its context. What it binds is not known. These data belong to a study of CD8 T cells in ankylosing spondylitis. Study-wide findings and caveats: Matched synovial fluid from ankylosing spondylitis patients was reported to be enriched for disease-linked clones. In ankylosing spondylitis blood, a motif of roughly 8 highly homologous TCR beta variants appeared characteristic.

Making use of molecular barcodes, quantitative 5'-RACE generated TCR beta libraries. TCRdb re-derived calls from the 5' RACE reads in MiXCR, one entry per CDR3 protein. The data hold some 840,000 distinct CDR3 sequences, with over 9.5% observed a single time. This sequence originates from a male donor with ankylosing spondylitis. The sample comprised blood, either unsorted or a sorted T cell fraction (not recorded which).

The CDR3 DNA sequence: TGTGCCAGCAGTACCCCGGGACAGGGGTCCGACGAGCAGTACTTC. Translation gives CASSTPGQGSDEQYF. The chain recombines TRBV6-2 or TRBV6-3 with TRBJ2-7; 10 bases match TRBD1. The CDR3 has 15 residues. Unmatched junction bases numbered 9, after V lost 5 bases and J lost 5 bases. CDR1 MNHEY and CDR2 SVGEGT come from the germline V gene.